This T cell receptor beta chain came from a study of radiation and T cells in renal cell carcinoma. TCRdb's table, derived via immunoSEQ multiplex PCR, lists solely in-frame clones and lacks some. This table has 97,000 or so clones, 70% to 85% appearing once. This CDR3 is 14 amino acids long. CDR1 is SGHTS and CDR2 is YDEGEE in the germline V gene. Trimming pared 0 bases from V and 4 bases from J, leaving 7 bases between. The sample's time point: blood 4 weeks post-SBRT, at nephrectomy. The treatment here: 15 Gy SBRT to primary tumor, nephrectomy 4 weeks later. Sequenced material: blood, taken from a patient whose treatment included radiotherapy and nephrectomy. This clonotype was obtained from a man aged 55 to 70 with renal cell carcinoma. The J gene is TRBJ1-4, the V gene TRBV5-8, with D uncertain. CDR3 sequence: CASSLVGFNEKLFF. Written as DNA, the CDR3 is TGTGCCAGCAGCTTGGTAGGGTTTAATGAAAAACTGTTTTTT. The whole variable domain, remainder taken from reference TRBV5-8 and TRBJ1-4, is EAGVTQSPTHLIKTRGQQATLRCSPISGHTSVYWYQQALGLGLQFLLWYDEGEERNRGNFPPRFSGRQFPNYSSELNVNALELEDSALYLCASSLVGFNEKLFFGSGTQLSVL.